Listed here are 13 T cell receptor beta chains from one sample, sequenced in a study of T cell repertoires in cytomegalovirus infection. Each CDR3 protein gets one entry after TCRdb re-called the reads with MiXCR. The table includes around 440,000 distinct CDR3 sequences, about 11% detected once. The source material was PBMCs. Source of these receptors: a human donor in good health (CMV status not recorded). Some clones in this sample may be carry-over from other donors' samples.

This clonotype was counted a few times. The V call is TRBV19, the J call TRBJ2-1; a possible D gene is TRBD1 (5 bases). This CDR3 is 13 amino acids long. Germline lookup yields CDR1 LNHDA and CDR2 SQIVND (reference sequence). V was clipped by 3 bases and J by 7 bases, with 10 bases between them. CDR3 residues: CASSMGLVNEQFF. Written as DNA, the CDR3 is TGTGCCAGTAGTATGGGGCTAGTTAATGAGCAGTTCTTC.

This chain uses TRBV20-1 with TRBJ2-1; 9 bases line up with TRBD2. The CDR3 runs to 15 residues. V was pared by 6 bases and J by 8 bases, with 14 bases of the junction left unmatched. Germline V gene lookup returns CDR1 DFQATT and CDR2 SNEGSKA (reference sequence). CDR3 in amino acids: CSADPGTSSGHEQFF. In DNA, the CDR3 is TGCAGTGCAGACCCCGGGACTAGCTCTGGGCATGAGCAGTTCTTC.

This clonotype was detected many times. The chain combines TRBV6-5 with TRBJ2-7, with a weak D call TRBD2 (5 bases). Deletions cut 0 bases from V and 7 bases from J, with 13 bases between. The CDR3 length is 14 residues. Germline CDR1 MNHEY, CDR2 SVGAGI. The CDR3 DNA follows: TGTGCCAGCAGTTACTCCCGGGGATCGGGTGAGCAGTACTTC. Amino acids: CASSYSRGSGEQYF.

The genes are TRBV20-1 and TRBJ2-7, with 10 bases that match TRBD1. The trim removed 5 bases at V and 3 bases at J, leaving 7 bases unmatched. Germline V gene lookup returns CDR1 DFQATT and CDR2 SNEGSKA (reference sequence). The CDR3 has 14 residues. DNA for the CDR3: TGCAGTGCTCCGCGGGGACAGGGGAACTACGAGCAGTACTTC. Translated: CSAPRGQGNYEQYF.

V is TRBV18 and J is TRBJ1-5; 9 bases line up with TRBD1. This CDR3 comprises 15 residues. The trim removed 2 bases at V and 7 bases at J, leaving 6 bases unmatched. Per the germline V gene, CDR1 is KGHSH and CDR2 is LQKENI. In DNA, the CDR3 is TGTGCCAGCTCACCAATGAAGGACAGGGGACAGCCCCAGCATTTT. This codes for CASSPMKDRGQPQHF.

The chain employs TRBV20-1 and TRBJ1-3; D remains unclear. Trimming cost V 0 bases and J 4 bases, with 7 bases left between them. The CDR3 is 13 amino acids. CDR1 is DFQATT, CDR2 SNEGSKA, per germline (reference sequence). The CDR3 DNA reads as TGCAGTGCTAGAGAGCCGGACGGAAACACCATATATTTT. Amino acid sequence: CSAREPDGNTIYF.

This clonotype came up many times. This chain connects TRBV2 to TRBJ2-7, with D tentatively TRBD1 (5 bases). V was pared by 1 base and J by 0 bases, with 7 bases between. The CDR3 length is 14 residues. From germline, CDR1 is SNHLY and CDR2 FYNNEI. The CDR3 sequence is CASSEGGFSYEQYF. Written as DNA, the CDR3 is TGTGCCAGCAGTGAAGGGGGCTTCTCCTACGAGCAGTACTTC.

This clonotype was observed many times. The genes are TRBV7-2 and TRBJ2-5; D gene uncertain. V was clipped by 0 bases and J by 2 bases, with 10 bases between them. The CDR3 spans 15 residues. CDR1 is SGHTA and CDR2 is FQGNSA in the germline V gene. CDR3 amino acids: CASSLALGFQETQYF. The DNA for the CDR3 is TGTGCCAGCAGCTTAGCCCTGGGCTTTCAAGAGACCCAGTACTTC.

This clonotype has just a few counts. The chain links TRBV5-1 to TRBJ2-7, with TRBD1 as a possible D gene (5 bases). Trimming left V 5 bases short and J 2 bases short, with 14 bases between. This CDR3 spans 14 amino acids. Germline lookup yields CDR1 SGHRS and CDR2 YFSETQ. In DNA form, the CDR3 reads TGCGCCAGCAGTAGAAGGGGCCCCACCTACGAGCAGTACTTC. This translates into CASSRRGPTYEQYF.

In nucleotides, the CDR3 is TGTGCCTCGGCTAAGGGGGTTACCTACGAGCAGTACTTC. This sequence encodes CASAKGVTYEQYF. The chain has TRBV30 and TRBJ2-7; tentatively, D is TRBD1 (6 bases). Germline-derived CDR1 and CDR2 are GTSNPN and SVGIG (reference sequence). The CDR3 contains 13 residues. The V gene lost 7 bases and the J gene lost 2 bases, with 15 bases spanning the gap.

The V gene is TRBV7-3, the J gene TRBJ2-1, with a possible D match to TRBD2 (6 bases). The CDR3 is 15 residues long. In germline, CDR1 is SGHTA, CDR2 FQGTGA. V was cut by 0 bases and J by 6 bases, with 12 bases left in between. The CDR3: CASSLTGGATNEQFF. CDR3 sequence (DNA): TGTGCCAGCAGCTTAACGGGCGGGGCCACCAATGAGCAGTTCTTC.

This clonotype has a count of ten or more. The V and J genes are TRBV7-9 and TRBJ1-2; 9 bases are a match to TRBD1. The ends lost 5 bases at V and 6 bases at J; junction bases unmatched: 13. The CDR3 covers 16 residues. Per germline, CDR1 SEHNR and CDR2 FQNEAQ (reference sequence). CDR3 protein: CASSPGQGTDFDGYTF. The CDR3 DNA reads TGTGCCAGCAGCCCCGGACAGGGGACCGATTTTGATGGCTACACCTTC.

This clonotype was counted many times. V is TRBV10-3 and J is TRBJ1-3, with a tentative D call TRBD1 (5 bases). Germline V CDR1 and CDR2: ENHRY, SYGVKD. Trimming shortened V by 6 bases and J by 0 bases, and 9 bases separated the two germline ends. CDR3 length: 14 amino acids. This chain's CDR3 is CAIRGDSSGNTIYF. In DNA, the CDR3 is TGTGCCATCAGGGGGGATTCCTCTGGAAACACCATATATTTT.